This TCR beta chain appears in the sequencing data of a study of cytomegalovirus exposure and HLA in healthy donors. CDR1 SGHTA and CDR2 FQGNSA come from the germline V gene. The CDR3 contains 16 residues. V lost 5 bases and J 2 bases, leaving 17 bases between the germline ends. The PCR used 60 Vbeta and 13 Jbeta primers. Generated by immunoSEQ multiplex PCR, the TCRdb table keeps only in-frame clones and is missing some. The data show roughly 120,000 clones, around two thirds seen once. General study points: A later analysis appeared to link common viral pathogens to several of the most significant clusters.

With respect to this clone: What it binds is not known.

The chain is built from TRBV7-2 and TRBJ2-3, with D perhaps TRBD1 (5 bases). This clonotype was sampled from a woman aged 40-49 years in good health and CMV-seropositive. The sequenced sample was PBMCs. CDR3 nucleotide sequence: TGTGCCAGCAGCCGACTCAAGGGGATACTCACAGATACGCAGTATTTT. Translation gives CASSRLKGILTDTQYF.